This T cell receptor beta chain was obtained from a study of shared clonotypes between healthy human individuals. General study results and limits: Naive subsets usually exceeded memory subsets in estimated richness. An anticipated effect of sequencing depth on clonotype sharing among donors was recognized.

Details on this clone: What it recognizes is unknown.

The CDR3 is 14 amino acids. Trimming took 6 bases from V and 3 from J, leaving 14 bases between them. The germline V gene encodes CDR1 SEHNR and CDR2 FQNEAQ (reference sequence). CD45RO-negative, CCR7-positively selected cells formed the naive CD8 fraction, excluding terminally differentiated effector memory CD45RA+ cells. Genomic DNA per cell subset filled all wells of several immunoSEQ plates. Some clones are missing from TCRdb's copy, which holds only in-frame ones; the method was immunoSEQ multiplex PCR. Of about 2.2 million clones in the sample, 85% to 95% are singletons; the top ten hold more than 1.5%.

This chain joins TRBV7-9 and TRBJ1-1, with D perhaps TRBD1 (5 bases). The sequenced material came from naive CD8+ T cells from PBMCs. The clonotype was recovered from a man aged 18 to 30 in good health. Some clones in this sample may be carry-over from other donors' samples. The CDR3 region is CASRHAGLDTEAFF. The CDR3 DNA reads TGTGCCAGCAGGCATGCAGGGTTGGACACTGAAGCTTTCTTT.